Following are 7 T cell receptor beta chains from one sample sequenced in a study of identical twins. Via MiXCR, TCRdb re-called the 5' RACE reads, giving one row per CDR3 protein. The table records hundreds of thousands of distinct CDR3 sequences, about a fifth of them present only once. This sample was also put to use in a study of yellow fever vaccine responses in identical twins.

Material for sequencing was CD4+ T cells sorted from blood. All receptors derive from a woman younger than 35 in good health.

There are a few counts of this clonotype. The chain uses TRBV20-1 and TRBJ2-1, with TRBD2 matching over 7 bases. V shed 5 bases and J 7 bases; nucleotides not matched to a gene: 8. The CDR3 extends over 13 amino acids. The germline gives CDR1 DFQATT, CDR2 SNEGSKA (reference sequence). CDR3 coding DNA: TGCAGTGCTCTGGGACTAACTCGAAATGAGCAGTTCTTC. It is translated as CSALGLTRNEQFF.

This clonotype was seen ten or more times. The chain is built from TRBV5-1 and TRBJ2-7; D unclear. With 8 bases removed from V and 0 bases from J, the gap between germline ends came to 9 bases. This CDR3 is built from 12 residues. The germline V gene has CDR1 SGHRS and CDR2 YFSETQ. The CDR3 reads CARGTHSYEQYF. DNA for the CDR3: TGCGCCAGGGGCACACACTCCTACGAGCAGTACTTC.

The chain combines TRBV7-2 with TRBJ2-1; the D is unclear. CDR3 length equals 14 residues. Trimming left V 1 base short and J 5 bases short, with 9 bases between. Germline V gene sequence: CDR1 SGHTA, CDR2 FQGNSA. The DNA of the CDR3 is TGTGCCAGCAGCTTAGACGGAGCTAACAATGAGCAGTTCTTC. Protein product: CASSLDGANNEQFF.

The chain has TRBV18 and TRBJ1-1; D remains ambiguous. Germline V gives CDR1 KGHSH, CDR2 LQKENI. V gave up 5 bases and J gave up 1 base, with 8 bases separating them. The CDR3 extends over 13 amino acids. This chain's CDR3 is CASSKTPNTEAFF. The CDR3 nucleotides are TGTGCCAGCTCAAAGACTCCGAACACTGAAGCTTTCTTT.

This clonotype was seen more than once but under ten times. This rearrangement joins TRBV12-3 or TRBV12-4 to TRBJ2-7; D gene ambiguous. The CDR3 consists of 16 residues. V was pared by 3 bases and J by 7 bases, with 22 bases between. The CDR3 region has the DNA TGTGCCAGCAGTTTGCCACCAAATCTAGGTACGAGGGAGCAGTACTTC. Its protein is CASSLPPNLGTREQYF.

V and J are TRBV12-3 or TRBV12-4 and TRBJ2-2; D unclear. CDR3 length equals 15 residues. Trimming cost V 6 bases and J 1 base, with 12 bases left between them. DNA for the CDR3: TGTGCCAGCAGCAAAAGAGGATTGAACACCGGGGAGCTGTTTTTT. Protein sequence: CASSKRGLNTGELFF.

The chain uses TRBV10-3 and TRBJ2-7; D is undetermined. This CDR3 is built from 13 residues. The germline gives CDR1 ENHRY, CDR2 SYGVKD. Trimming stripped 8 bases from V and 6 bases from J, with 17 bases between. CDR3 residues: CAIGAPGGFEQYF. The CDR3 DNA reads TGTGCCATCGGAGCACCCGGCGGTTTCGAGCAGTACTTC.